The 10 T cell receptor beta chains below all came from one sample that was sequenced in a study of shared T cell receptors in the human thymus. Data came from immunoSEQ multiplex PCR; TCRdb stores just in-frame clones and leaves some out. The data hold approximately 760,000 clones, with approximately 85% observed a single time. The data also belong to a second study, concerning human thymus T cells.

The sample taken for sequencing was thymocytes. These receptors were obtained from a girl younger than two with a congenital heart defect.

In its sample, this clone was seen a few times. CDR3 sequence: CASSKTRDRNNSPLHF. In DNA, the CDR3 is TGTGCCAGCAGTAAAACCAGGGACAGAAATAATTCACCCCTCCACTTT. The rearrangement uses TRBV27 and TRBJ1-6, with TRBD1 matching over 7 bases. CDR1 and CDR2 from the germline V gene are MNHEY and SMNVEV (reference sequence). V was clipped by 5 bases and J by 5 bases; unmatched bases: 9. The CDR3 runs 16 residues.

This chain connects TRBV5-6 to TRBJ2-7; 9 bases agree with TRBD1. Looked up from germline, CDR1 is SGHDT and CDR2 is YYEEEE. The junction had 8 bases not matched to a gene; V was cut back by 0 bases and J by 1 base. The CDR3 is 17 amino acids. The CDR3 region is CASSLANGTGISYEQYF. The CDR3 bases are TGTGCCAGCAGCTTGGCCAACGGGACAGGGATTTCCTACGAGCAGTACTTC. Looking up the rest from reference TRBV5-6 and TRBJ2-7 gives the full variable domain: DAGVTQSPTHLIKTRGQQVTLRCSPKSGHDTVSWYQQALGQGPQFIFQYYEEEERQRGNFPDRFSGHQFPNYSSELNVNALLLGDSALYLCASSLANGTGISYEQYFGPGTRLTVT.

As for this clone: One end of the junction is discordant with germline, which a read error may explain. The chain combines TRBV5-1 with TRBJ1-6; D is ambiguous. Germline CDR1 and CDR2: SGHRS and YFSETQ. This CDR3 has 15 residues. CDR3 nucleotides: TGCGCCAGCAGCTCGTCCCACTCCTATAATTCCCCCCTCCACTTT. It is translated as CASSSSHSYNSPLHF.

V is TRBV5-8 and J is TRBJ2-3, with 9 bases aligning to TRBD2. Germline CDR1 reads SGHTS; CDR2 reads YDEGEE. Trimming took 0 bases from V and 3 from J; bases not matched to a gene: 2. CDR3 length: 15 residues. The CDR3 spells CASSLERGETDTQYF. Written as DNA, the CDR3 is TGTGCCAGCAGCTTGGAGCGGGGGGAAACAGATACGCAGTATTTT.

The chain joins TRBV4-1 to TRBJ1-2; TRBD1 is a possible D gene (5 bases). Germline V gene lookup returns CDR1 MGHRA and CDR2 YSYEKL. V lost 1 base and J 1 base, leaving 13 bases between the germline ends. The CDR3 contains 16 residues. CDR3 protein: CASSQGQTEINYGYTF. The CDR3, as DNA: TGCGCCAGCAGCCAAGGTCAGACAGAGATTAACTATGGCTACACCTTC.

The gene calls are TRBV5-4 and TRBJ2-7, with 11 bases lining up with TRBD2. Germline V gene sequence: CDR1 SGHNT, CDR2 YYREEE (reference sequence). The CDR3 totals 16 residues. V dropped 0 bases and J dropped 6; count of bases not matched to a gene: 8. The CDR3 nucleotides are TGTGCCAGCAGCTTGGTTAGCGGGGGGGCCCTTTGCGAGCAGTACTTC. This sequence encodes CASSLVSGGALCEQYF.

As regards this clone: This same CDR3 is encoded by further DNA sequences in the sample. The chain joins TRBV27 to TRBJ1-1; TRBD1 matches at 7 bases. V lost 5 bases and J lost 2; bases outside the gene matches: 2. This CDR3 is built from 13 residues. From germline, CDR1 is MNHEY and CDR2 SMNVEV (reference sequence). The CDR3 region is CASSPGGNTEAFF. CDR3 DNA: TGTGCCAGCAGTCCAGGGGGAAACACTGAAGCTTTCTTT.

V and J are TRBV28 and TRBJ2-4; D gene ambiguous. V was clipped by 1 base and J by 0 bases, with 10 bases between them. This CDR3 comprises 16 residues. Per the germline V gene, CDR1 is MDHEN and CDR2 is SYDVKM. The CDR3 DNA sequence: TGTGCCAGCAGTTTATCTGGAGATTTAGCCAAAAACATTCAGTACTTC. This translates into CASSLSGDLAKNIQYF.

The chain has TRBV19 and TRBJ2-2; no firm D call. Looked up from germline, CDR1 is LNHDA and CDR2 is SQIVND (reference sequence). This CDR3 is 12 amino acids long. V dropped 6 bases and J dropped 3 bases, with 5 bases sitting between them. For the CDR3, the DNA is TGTGCCAGTAGACTATACACCGGGGAGCTGTTTTTT. Translating gives CASRLYTGELFF.

The rearrangement joins TRBV2 to TRBJ2-1, with a tentative D call TRBD2 (6 bases). Trimming left V 1 base short and J 6 bases short, with 10 bases between. The CDR3 has 14 residues. Germline V gene sequence: CDR1 SNHLY, CDR2 FYNNEI. The CDR3 region has the DNA TGTGCCAGCAGTGAAGTCGGGGGTACCAATGAGCAGTTCTTC. This translates into CASSEVGGTNEQFF.